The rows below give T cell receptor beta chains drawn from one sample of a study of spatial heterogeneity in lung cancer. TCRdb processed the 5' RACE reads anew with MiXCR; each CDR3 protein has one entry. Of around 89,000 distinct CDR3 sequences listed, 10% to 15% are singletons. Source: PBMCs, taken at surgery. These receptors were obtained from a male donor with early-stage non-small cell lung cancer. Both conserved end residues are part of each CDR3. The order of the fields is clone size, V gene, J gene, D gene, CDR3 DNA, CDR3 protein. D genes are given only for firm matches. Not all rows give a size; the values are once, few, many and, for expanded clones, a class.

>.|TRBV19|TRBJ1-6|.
TGTGCCAGTAGGACGACCCCTCCGGGCTCACCCCTCCACTTT
CASRTTPPGSPLHF
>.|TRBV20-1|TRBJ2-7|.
TGCAGTGCTAGAGATCTGGGGCGGGACTCCTACGAGCAGTACTTC
CSARDLGRDSYEQYF
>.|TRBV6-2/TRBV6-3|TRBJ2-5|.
TGTGCCAGCAGTTACCTACAGGAGGAGACCCAGTACTTC
CASSYLQEETQYF
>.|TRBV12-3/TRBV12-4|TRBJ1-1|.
TGTGCCAGCAGTTCCGGACAGCTGAACACTGAAGCTTTCTTT
CASSSGQLNTEAFF
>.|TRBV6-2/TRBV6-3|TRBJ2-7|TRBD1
TGTGCCAGCAGCGCCGGACAGGGGGCCTTCGAGCAGTACTTC
CASSAGQGAFEQYF
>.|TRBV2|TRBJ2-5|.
TGTGCCAGCACAAGAGCGGGCAAGACCCAGTACTTC
CASTRAGKTQYF
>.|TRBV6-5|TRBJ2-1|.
TGTGCCAGCAACCCTACGACAGGTGGGCAGTTCTTC
CASNPTTGGQFF
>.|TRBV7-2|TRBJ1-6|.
TGTGCCAGCAGCTTTGGAGACAGAAGGAATTCACCCCTCCACTTT
CASSFGDRRNSPLHF
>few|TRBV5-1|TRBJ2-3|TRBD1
TGCGCCAGCAGCTGGCTCCAGACAGGGAACACAGATACGCAGTATTTT
CASSWLQTGNTDTQYF
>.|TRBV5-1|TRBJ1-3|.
TGCGCCAGCAGCCCCCAGGGTCCTGGAAACACCATATATTTT
CASSPQGPGNTIYF
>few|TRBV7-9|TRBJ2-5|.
TGTGCCAGCAGCCCGGGCGAGCAGCCCCAAGAGACCCAGTACTTC
CASSPGEQPQETQYF
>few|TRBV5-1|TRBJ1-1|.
TGCGCCAGCAGCCCGTCGGCAGTAATGAACACTGAAGCTTTCTTT
CASSPSAVMNTEAFF
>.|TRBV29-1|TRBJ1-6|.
TGCAGCGTTGGGTACAGGAATTCACCCCTCCACTTT
CSVGYRNSPLHF
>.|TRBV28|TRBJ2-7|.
TGTGCCAGCAGGGGTAAATTTTCCTACGAGCAGTACTTC
CASRGKFSYEQYF
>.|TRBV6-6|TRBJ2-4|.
TGTGCCAGCACCCGCGGAGCCGAAATAGGAAACATTCAGTACTTC
CASTRGAEIGNIQYF
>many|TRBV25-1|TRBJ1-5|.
TGTGCCAGCAGTGAATACGGAAATAGCAATCAGCCCCAGCATTTT
CASSEYGNSNQPQHF
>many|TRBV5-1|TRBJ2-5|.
TGCGCCAGCAGCTGGGATCAAGAGACCCAGTACTTC
CASSWDQETQYF
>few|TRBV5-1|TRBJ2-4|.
TGCGCCAGCAGCCCCGGGCCAGGGGAGGACATTCAGTACTTC
CASSPGPGEDIQYF
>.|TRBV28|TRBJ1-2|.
TGTGCCAGCAGGTCTCTGACCCTTAACTATGGCTACACCTTC
CASRSLTLNYGYTF
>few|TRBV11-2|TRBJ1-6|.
TGTGCCAGCAGCTTAGGGGGTTATTCACCCCTCCACTTT
CASSLGGYSPLHF
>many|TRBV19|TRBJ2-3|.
TGTGCCAGTAGTATTGGTACAGATACGCAGTATTTT
CASSIGTDTQYF
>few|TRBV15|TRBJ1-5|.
TGTGCCACCAGCAGAACCGGGAATAGCAATCAGCCCCAGCATTTT
CATSRTGNSNQPQHF
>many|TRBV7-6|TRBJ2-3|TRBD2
TGTGCCAGCAGCTTAATAGCGGGAGCGCAAGATACGCAGTATTTT
CASSLIAGAQDTQYF
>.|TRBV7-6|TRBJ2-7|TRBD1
TGTGCCAGCAGCTTAACACAGGGGGCGTTCTCCGAGCAGTACTTC
CASSLTQGAFSEQYF
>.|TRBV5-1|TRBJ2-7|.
TGCGCCAGCATTGGGCAGGAAGGGACAGAGCAGTACTTC
CASIGQEGTEQYF
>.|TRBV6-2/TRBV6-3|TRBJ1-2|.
TGTGCCAGCAGTCACCGGGACGGCAGTACCTTC
CASSHRDGSTF
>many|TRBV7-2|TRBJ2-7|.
TGTGCCAGCAGCCGACCCGACCGACCGTACTACGAGCAGTACTTC
CASSRPDRPYYEQYF
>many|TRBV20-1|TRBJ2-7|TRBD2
TGCAGTGCTAGGACTCAGACTAGCGGGCTCTACGAGCAGTACTTC
CSARTQTSGLYEQYF
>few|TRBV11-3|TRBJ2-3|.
TGTGCCAGCAGCAACGCGTTGACCACAGATACGCAGTATTTT
CASSNALTTDTQYF
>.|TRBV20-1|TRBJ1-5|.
TGCAGTGCTTCCCCAAGGACAGGCAATCAGCCCCAGCATTTT
CSASPRTGNQPQHF
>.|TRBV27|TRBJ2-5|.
TGTGCCAGCAGTTTGTTCCGTCTTGACGGGCGGGAGACCCAGTACTTC
CASSLFRLDGRETQYF
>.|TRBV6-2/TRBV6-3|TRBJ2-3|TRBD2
TGTGCCAGCAGTCGAGGACCCGGACTAGCGGCTAGCACAGATACGCAGTATTTT
CASSRGPGLAASTDTQYF
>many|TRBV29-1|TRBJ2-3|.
TGCAGCGTTGTGCCCCCTACAGATACGCAGTATTTT
CSVVPPTDTQYF